Following are 23 T cell receptor beta chains from one sample sequenced in a study of T cell responses to AZD1222 COVID-19 vaccine. Sequenced by immunoSEQ multiplex PCR; TCRdb stores in-frame clones only, minus some. The sample includes 150,000 or so clones, around 93% of them seen just once. The specimen was peripheral blood, collected 28 days after the second AZD1222 dose. The origin of the receptors is an adult who received the AZD1222 COVID-19 vaccine.

V and J are TRBV7-9 and TRBJ2-5; 7 nucleotides align to TRBD2. The length of the CDR3 is 15 residues. V shed 1 base, J shed 2 bases, and the junction held 4 bases outside the gene matches. Germline V CDR1 and CDR2: SEHNR, FQNEAQ (reference sequence). CDR3 region: CASSLVAGLQETQYF. Written as DNA, the CDR3 is TGTGCCAGCAGCTTAGTAGCGGGCCTTCAAGAGACCCAGTACTTC. The full variable domain, rest sourced from reference TRBV7-9 and TRBJ2-5, is DTGVSQNPRHKITKRGQNVTFRCDPISEHNRLYWYRQTLGQGPEFLTYFQNEAQLEKSRLLSDRFSAERPKGSFSTLEIQRTEQGDSAMYLCASSLVAGLQETQYFGPGTRLLVL.

This clone was recorded once. This chain joins TRBV29-1 and TRBJ2-5, with TRBD2 matching 8 bases. There are 13 residues in the CDR3. CDR1 SQVTM and CDR2 ANQGSEA come from the germline V gene. Trimming removed 5 bases from V and 4 bases from J; junction bases left unmatched: 6. The CDR3 coding sequence is TGCAGCGTTTACGGACTAGCCGGAGAGACCCAGTACTTC. Its protein product is CSVYGLAGETQYF.

This clone has a single count. The gene calls are TRBV3-1 (or the pseudogene TRBV3-2) and TRBJ1-5, with 8 bases lining up with TRBD1. V shed 1 base, J shed 4 bases, and the junction held 3 bases outside the gene matches. CDR3 length: 15 residues. Per the germline V gene, CDR1 is LGHDT and CDR2 is YNNKEL (reference sequence). CDR3 region: CASSQGTGWNQPQHF. Here the CDR3 DNA reads TGTGCCAGCAGCCAAGGGACAGGGTGGAATCAGCCCCAGCATTTT.

V and J are TRBV29-1 and TRBJ2-1; 12 bases line up with TRBD2. The germline V gene encodes CDR1 SQVTM and CDR2 ANQGSEA. The CDR3 spans 19 residues. The V segment lost 3 bases and the J segment 4 bases; nucleotides outside the gene matches: 16. DNA of the CDR3: TGCAGCGTTGACGGGATAACTAGCGGGAGGAGGGTTGGTTACAATGAGCAGTTCTTC. Residues: CSVDGITSGRRVGYNEQFF.

The chain links TRBV7-3 to TRBJ2-1, with D unclear. The V end lost 1 base, the J end lost 0 bases, and 13 bases lay between the germline ends. The CDR3 has 17 residues. In germline, CDR1 is SGHTA, CDR2 FQGTGA. The CDR3 DNA reads as TGTGCCAGCAGCTTAAGCGGCAAAAAGAGCTCCTACAATGAGCAGTTCTTC. This sequence encodes CASSLSGKKSSYNEQFF.

The chain is built from TRBV29-1 and TRBJ2-2, with a tentative D call TRBD1 (6 bases). The CDR3 runs to 14 residues. Trimming removed 4 bases from V and 4 bases from J, with 13 bases in between. Germline V gene data show CDR1 as SQVTM and CDR2 as ANQGSEA. The CDR3 DNA reads as TGCAGCGTTGGATCGACAGGTGGCACCGGGGAGCTGTTTTTT. As protein: CSVGSTGGTGELFF.

The chain links TRBV11-2 to TRBJ2-2; TRBD1 matches 7 bases. Germline V lookup: CDR1 SGHAT, CDR2 FQNNGV. CDR3 size: 15 residues. Trimming at V came to 5 bases and at J to 4 bases, leaving 7 bases not matched to a gene. This CDR3 is CASSPRTGVTGELFF. CDR3 bases: TGTGCCAGCAGCCCGAGGACAGGAGTCACCGGGGAGCTGTTTTTT. The full variable domain, its missing parts supplied by reference TRBV11-2 and TRBJ2-2, is EAGVAQSPRYKIIEKRQSVAFWCNPISGHATLYWYQQILGQGPKLLIQFQNNGVVDDSQLPKDRFSAERLKGVDSTLKIQPAKLEDSAVYLCASSPRTGVTGELFFGEGSRLTVL.

The V call is TRBV2, the J call TRBJ2-3; 9 nucleotides agree with TRBD2. This CDR3 is built from 17 residues. V trimming: 4 bases; J trimming: 0 bases; junction bases outside the gene matches: 8. Germline loops: CDR1 SNHLY, CDR2 FYNNEI. This chain's CDR3 is CASSASGRKTSTDTQYF. In DNA form, the CDR3 reads TGTGCCAGCAGTGCCAGCGGGAGGAAGACTAGCACAGATACGCAGTATTTT.

This chain links TRBV19 with TRBJ1-4; weak D call: TRBD1 (5 bases). CDR3 length: 14 residues. Between the trimmed V and J ends, which lost 2 bases and 5 bases, there was a span of 9 bases. Germline assignment: CDR1 LNHDA and CDR2 SQIVND (reference sequence). The CDR3, as DNA: TGTGCCAGTAGTATACCAGGGTGGAATGAAAAACTGTTTTTT. This translates into CASSIPGWNEKLFF.

V usage is TRBV5-8 and J usage is TRBJ1-5; 8 nucleotides line up with TRBD1. This CDR3 comprises 15 residues. Germline CDR1 and CDR2: SGHTS and YDEGEE. V lost 4 bases and J lost 5; bases outside the gene matches: 8. CDR3 sequence: CASSPGQGGYQPQHF. CDR3 coding DNA: TGTGCCAGCAGCCCTGGACAGGGCGGGTATCAGCCCCAGCATTTT.

The chain is built from TRBV4-2 and TRBJ2-5; unclear D gene. This CDR3 contains 17 residues. The ends were cut back, 1 base at V and 1 base at J, with 16 bases in the middle. Germline V gene data show CDR1 as LGHNA and CDR2 as YNFKEQ. The CDR3 DNA sequence: TGTGCCAGCAGCCAAGGCCAGGTCCCGTTAGGCCAAGAGACCCAGTACTTC. This translates into CASSQGQVPLGQETQYF.

V usage is TRBV7-2 and J usage is TRBJ2-1, with 9 bases lining up with TRBD2. Trimming removed 2 bases from V and 4 bases from J; junction bases left unmatched: 6. The length of the CDR3 is 16 residues. Germline loops: CDR1 SGHTA, CDR2 FQGNSA. Here the CDR3 DNA reads TGTGCCAGCAGCTTAATATCCCTAGCGGGGTACAATGAGCAGTTCTTC. Protein: CASSLISLAGYNEQFF.

The chain is built from TRBV29-1 and TRBJ2-5; D perhaps matches TRBD1 (6 bases). CDR1 SQVTM and CDR2 ANQGSEA come from the germline V gene. Trimming took off 6 bases at V and 2 bases at J, with 13 bases between the two ends. The CDR3 has 13 amino acids. CDR3 nucleotides: TGCAGCGTCTCCCTGACAGGTCAAGAGACCCAGTACTTC. Its translation: CSVSLTGQETQYF.

This chain joins TRBV25-1 and TRBJ2-2; 9 bases map to TRBD1. The V gene's germline CDR1 is MGHDK and CDR2 SYGVNS. Germline trimming cut 9 bases from V and 5 bases from J; bases unmatched to any gene: 7. The CDR3 consists of 14 residues. CDR3 loop: CARDRGEETGELFF. The CDR3 DNA sequence: TGTGCCAGGGACAGGGGCGAAGAAACCGGGGAGCTGTTTTTT. Supplemented by reference TRBV25-1 and TRBJ2-2, the full variable domain reads EADIYQTPRYLVIGTGKKITLECSQTMGHDKMYWYQQDPGMELHLIHYSYGVNSTEKGDLSSESTVSRIRTEHFPLTLESARPSHTSQYLCARDRGEETGELFFGEGSRLTVL.

The chain uses TRBV6-1 and TRBJ1-2, with a tentative D call TRBD1 (5 bases). The V gene's germline CDR1 is MNHNS and CDR2 SASEGT. V was cut by 2 bases and J by 8 bases, with 9 bases left in between. This CDR3 contains 12 residues. The CDR3 sequence: CASSELGVGYTF. The CDR3 nucleotides read TGTGCCAGCAGTGAATTAGGGGTCGGCTACACCTTC.

The CDR3 region has the DNA TGTGCCAGTAGACGACAAAGAAACTATGGCTACACCTTC. Its translation: CASRRQRNYGYTF. The chain employs TRBV19 and TRBJ1-2; no definite D call. Germline loops: CDR1 LNHDA, CDR2 SQIVND (reference sequence). V lost 6 bases, J lost 2 bases, and 10 bases lay in between. CDR3 length: 13 amino acids.

The chain carries TRBV24-1 and TRBJ2-1; maybe TRBD2 (6 bases). Trimming removed 3 bases at V and 4 bases at J, with 15 bases between. The length of the CDR3 is 16 residues. The V gene's germline CDR1 is KGHDR and CDR2 SFDVKD. CDR3 in DNA: TGTGCCACCAGTGATGGGACTCCGGCTAGGTACAATGAGCAGTTCTTC. Amino acid sequence: CATSDGTPARYNEQFF.

The chain has TRBV28 and TRBJ1-6, with unresolved D. The germline gives CDR1 MDHEN, CDR2 SYDVKM. Trimming took 6 bases from V and 9 from J, leaving 15 bases between them. The CDR3 length is 14 residues. The CDR3 DNA reads TGTGCCAGCAGATTTAACTTCGGAGGTTCACCCCTCCACTTT. This sequence encodes CASRFNFGGSPLHF.

The J gene is TRBJ1-2, the V gene TRBV28; 7 nucleotides line up with TRBD1. This CDR3 comprises 14 residues. Trimming took 1 base from V and 4 from J; bases not matched to a gene: 3. CDR1 MDHEN and CDR2 SYDVKM come from the germline V gene. In nucleotides, the CDR3 is TGTGCCAGCAGTTTATTCGACAGGGTCTATGGCTACACCTTC. As protein: CASSLFDRVYGYTF.

The chain uses TRBV28 and TRBJ1-2; the match to TRBD1 covers 9 bases. Looked up from germline, CDR1 is MDHEN and CDR2 is SYDVKM. The trim removed 4 bases at V and 7 bases at J, leaving 7 bases unmatched. This CDR3 is 14 amino acids long. The CDR3 region is CASSSQDRGVGYTF. The DNA for the CDR3 is TGTGCCAGCAGTTCCCAGGACAGGGGAGTTGGCTACACCTTC.

V usage is TRBV5-1 and J usage is TRBJ2-2, with D unclear. The CDR3 runs 13 residues. Trimming removed 5 bases from V and 1 base from J, with 6 bases in between. From germline, CDR1 is SGHRS and CDR2 YFSETQ. CDR3 bases: TGCGCCAGCAGTTTTTTGAACACCGGGGAGCTGTTTTTT. Protein sequence: CASSFLNTGELFF.

The V and J genes are TRBV12-3 or TRBV12-4 and TRBJ2-1; D is possibly TRBD2 (5 bases). CDR3 length: 13 amino acids. The V end was cut by 7 bases, the J end by 0 bases, with 7 bases between. For the CDR3, the DNA is TGTGCCAGCAAGCGGAACTCCTACAATGAGCAGTTCTTC. Amino acid sequence: CASKRNSYNEQFF.

The V gene is TRBV9, the J gene TRBJ2-1, with TRBD2 matching 8 bases. The CDR3 extends over 15 amino acids. CDR1 and CDR2 from the germline V gene are SGDLS and YYNGEE. V dropped 4 bases and J dropped 2; count of bases not matched to a gene: 5. This CDR3 reads CASSRGGSPYNEQFF. In DNA form, the CDR3 reads TGTGCCAGCAGCCGGGGGGGGTCCCCCTACAATGAGCAGTTCTTC.